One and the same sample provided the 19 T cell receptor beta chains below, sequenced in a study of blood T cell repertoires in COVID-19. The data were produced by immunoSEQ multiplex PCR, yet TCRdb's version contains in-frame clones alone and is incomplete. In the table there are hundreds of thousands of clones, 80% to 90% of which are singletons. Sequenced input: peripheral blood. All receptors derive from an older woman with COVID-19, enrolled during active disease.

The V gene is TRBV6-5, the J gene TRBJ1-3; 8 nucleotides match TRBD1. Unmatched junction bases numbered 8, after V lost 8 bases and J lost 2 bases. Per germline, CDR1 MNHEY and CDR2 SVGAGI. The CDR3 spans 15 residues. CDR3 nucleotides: TGTGCCAGCTGGACAGGGCGGACTGCTGGAAACACCATATATTTT. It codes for CASWTGRTAGNTIYF.

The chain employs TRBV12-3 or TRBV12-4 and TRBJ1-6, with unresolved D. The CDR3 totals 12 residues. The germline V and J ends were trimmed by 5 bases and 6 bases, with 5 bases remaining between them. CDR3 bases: TGTGCCAGCAGTCCGGGTAATTCACCCCTCCACTTT. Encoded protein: CASSPGNSPLHF.

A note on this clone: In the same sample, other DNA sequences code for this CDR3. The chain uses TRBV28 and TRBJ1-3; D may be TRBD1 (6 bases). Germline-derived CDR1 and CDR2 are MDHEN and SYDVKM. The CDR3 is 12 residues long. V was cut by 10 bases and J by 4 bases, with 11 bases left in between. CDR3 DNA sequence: TGTGCCACCACAGGGACAGGAAACACCATATATTTT. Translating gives CATTGTGNTIYF.

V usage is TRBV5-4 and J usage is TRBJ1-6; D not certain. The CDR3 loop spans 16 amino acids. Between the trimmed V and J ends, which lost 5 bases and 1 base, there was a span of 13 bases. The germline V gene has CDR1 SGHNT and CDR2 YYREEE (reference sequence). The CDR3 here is CASRVERSSYNSPLHF. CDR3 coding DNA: TGTGCCAGCAGGGTAGAAAGGAGTTCCTATAATTCACCCCTCCACTTT. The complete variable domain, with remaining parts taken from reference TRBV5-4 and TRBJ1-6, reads ETGVTQSPTHLIKTRGQQVTLRCSSQSGHNTVSWYQQALGQGPQFIFQYYREEENGRGNFPPRFSGLQFPNYSSELNVNALELDDSALYLCASRVERSSYNSPLHFGNGTRLTVT.

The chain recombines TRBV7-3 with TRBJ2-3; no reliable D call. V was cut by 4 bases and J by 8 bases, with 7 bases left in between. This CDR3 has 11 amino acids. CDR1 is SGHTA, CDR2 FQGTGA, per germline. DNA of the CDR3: TGTGCCAGCAGCTCGCTAGGTACGCAGTATTTT. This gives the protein CASSSLGTQYF.

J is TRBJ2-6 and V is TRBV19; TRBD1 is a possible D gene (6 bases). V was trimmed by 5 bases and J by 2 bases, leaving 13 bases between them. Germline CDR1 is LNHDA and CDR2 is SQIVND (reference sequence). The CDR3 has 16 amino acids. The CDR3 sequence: CASSPRQATGANVLTF. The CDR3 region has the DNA TGTGCCAGTAGTCCCCGACAGGCTACTGGGGCCAACGTCCTGACTTTC.

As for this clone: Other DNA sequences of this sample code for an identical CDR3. CDR3 nucleotide sequence: TGTGCCAGCAGCTTAACCGGGGGGACAGATACGCAGTATTTT. It specifies CASSLTGGTDTQYF. The chain couples TRBV7-3 to TRBJ2-3; 7 bases align to TRBD2. Germline V gene sequence: CDR1 SGHTA, CDR2 FQGTGA. V shed 0 bases and J 3 bases; nucleotides not matched to a gene: 0. CDR3 length: 14 amino acids.

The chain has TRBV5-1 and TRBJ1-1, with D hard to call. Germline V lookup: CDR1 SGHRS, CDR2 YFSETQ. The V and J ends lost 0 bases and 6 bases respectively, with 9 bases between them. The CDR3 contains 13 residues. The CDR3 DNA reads TGCGCCAGCAGCTTGGCGGGTATCGCTGAAGCTTTCTTT. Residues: CASSLAGIAEAFF. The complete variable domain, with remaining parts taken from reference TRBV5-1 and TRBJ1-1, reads KAGVTQTPRYLIKTRGQQVTLSCSPISGHRSVSWYQQTPGQGLQFLFEYFSETQRNKGNFPGRFSGRQFSNSRSEMNVSTLELGDSALYLCASSLAGIAEAFFGQGTRLTVV.

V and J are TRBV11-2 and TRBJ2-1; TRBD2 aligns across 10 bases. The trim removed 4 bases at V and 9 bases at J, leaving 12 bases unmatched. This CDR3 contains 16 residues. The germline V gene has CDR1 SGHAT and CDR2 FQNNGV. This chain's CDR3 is CASSWRRLVAGGEQFF. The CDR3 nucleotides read TGTGCCAGCAGCTGGAGGAGGTTGGTAGCGGGGGGTGAGCAGTTCTTC.

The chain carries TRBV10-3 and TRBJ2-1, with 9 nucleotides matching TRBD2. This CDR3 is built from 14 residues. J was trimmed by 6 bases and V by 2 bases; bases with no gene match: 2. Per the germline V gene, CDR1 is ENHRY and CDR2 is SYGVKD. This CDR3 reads CAISEERGANEQFF. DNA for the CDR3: TGTGCCATCAGTGAGGAGCGGGGGGCCAATGAGCAGTTCTTC.

This chain's CDR3 is CASMAEVTDTQYF. The DNA of the CDR3 is TGTGCCAGCATGGCGGAGGTCACAGATACGCAGTATTTT. This chain joins TRBV2 and TRBJ2-3; possibly TRBD2 for D (5 bases). CDR3 length: 13 amino acids. Trimming left V 7 bases short and J 2 bases short, with 10 bases between. Germline V CDR1 and CDR2: SNHLY, FYNNEI.

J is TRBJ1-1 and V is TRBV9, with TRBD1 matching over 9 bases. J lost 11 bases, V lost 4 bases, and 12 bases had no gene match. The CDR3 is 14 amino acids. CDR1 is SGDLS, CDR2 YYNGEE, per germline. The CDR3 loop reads CASSSGQGSARAFF. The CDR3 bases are TGTGCCAGCAGCTCCGGACAGGGGAGTGCCCGGGCTTTCTTT.

CDR3 DNA sequence: TGTGCCAGTAGTGAACCGGGACATACAACCCAGCATTTT. Translation gives CASSEPGHTTQHF. J is TRBJ1-5 and V is TRBV19; D may be TRBD1 (6 bases). CDR3 length equals 13 residues. Germline-derived CDR1 and CDR2 are LNHDA and SQIVND (reference sequence). Trimming took 5 bases from V and 11 from J, leaving 16 bases between them.

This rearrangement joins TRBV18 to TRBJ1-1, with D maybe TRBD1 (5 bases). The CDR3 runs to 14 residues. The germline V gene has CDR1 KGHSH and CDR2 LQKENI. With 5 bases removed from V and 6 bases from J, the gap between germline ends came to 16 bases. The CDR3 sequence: CASSVLEGSPEAFF. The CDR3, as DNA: TGTGCCAGCTCAGTACTGGAGGGGTCCCCTGAAGCTTTCTTT. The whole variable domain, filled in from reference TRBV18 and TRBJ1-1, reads NAGVMQNPRHLVRRRGQEARLRCSPMKGHSHVYWYRQLPEEGLKFMVYLQKENIIDESGMPKERFSAEFPKEGPSILRIQQVVRGDSAAYFCASSVLEGSPEAFFGQGTRLTVV.

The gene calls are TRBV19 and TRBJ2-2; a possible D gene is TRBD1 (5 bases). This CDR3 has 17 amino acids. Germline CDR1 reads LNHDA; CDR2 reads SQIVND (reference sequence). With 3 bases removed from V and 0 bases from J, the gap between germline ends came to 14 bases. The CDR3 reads CASSMAGARANTGELFF. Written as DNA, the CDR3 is TGTGCCAGTAGTATGGCTGGGGCGCGAGCGAACACCGGGGAGCTGTTTTTT.

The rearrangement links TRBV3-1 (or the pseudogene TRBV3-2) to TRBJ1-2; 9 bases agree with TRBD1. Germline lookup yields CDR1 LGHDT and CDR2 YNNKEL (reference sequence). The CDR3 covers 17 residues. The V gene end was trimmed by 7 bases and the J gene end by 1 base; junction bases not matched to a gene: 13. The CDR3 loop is CASTEGTGSRLNYGYTF. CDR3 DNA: TGTGCCAGCACCGAAGGGACAGGGTCTCGGCTTAACTATGGCTACACCTTC.

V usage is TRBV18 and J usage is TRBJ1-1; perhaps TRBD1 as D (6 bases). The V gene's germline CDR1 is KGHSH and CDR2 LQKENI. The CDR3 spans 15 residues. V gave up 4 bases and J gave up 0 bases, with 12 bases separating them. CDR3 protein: CASSHLGQVNTEAFF. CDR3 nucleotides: TGTGCCAGCTCACACCTGGGACAAGTGAACACTGAAGCTTTCTTT.

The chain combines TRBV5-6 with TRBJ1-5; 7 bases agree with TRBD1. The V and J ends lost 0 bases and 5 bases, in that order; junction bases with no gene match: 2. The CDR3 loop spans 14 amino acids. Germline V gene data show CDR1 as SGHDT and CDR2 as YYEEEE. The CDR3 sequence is CASSLEGAHQPQHF. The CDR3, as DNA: TGTGCCAGCAGCTTGGAGGGGGCTCATCAGCCCCAGCATTTT.

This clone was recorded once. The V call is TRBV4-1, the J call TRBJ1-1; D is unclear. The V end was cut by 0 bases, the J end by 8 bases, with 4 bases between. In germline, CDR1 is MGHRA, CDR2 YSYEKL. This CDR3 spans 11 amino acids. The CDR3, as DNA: TGCGCCAGCAGCCAAGACGTAGAAGCTTTCTTT. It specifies CASSQDVEAFF.